This TCR beta chain emerged from a study of OX40 agonist ivuxolimab in advanced cancers. Overall study: The patients got ivuxolimab, which is an agonistic anti-OX40 (CD134) antibody. Of mixed ages from about 20 to 90 and averaging approximately 60 years, the group was about 86% male.

Peripheral blood came from all dose cohorts at three timepoints. Libraries were prepared by immunoSEQ multiplex PCR; TCRdb keeps only in-frame clonotypes and omits some of them. The data show around 35,000 clones, with more than 85% seen just once and roughly 2.4% held by the top ten. CDR3 length: 14 amino acids. V dropped 4 bases and J dropped 1; count of bases not matched to a gene: 3. From germline, CDR1 is MNHEY and CDR2 SMNVEV (reference sequence). This TCR derives from an adult with an advanced solid tumor such as melanoma, head and neck, liver or kidney cancer. The V call is TRBV27, the J call TRBJ2-7; 8 bases are shared with TRBD2. This sample comprised CD4+ or CD8+ T cells sorted from blood, obtained in a trial of the OX40 agonist ivuxolimab. The CDR3 nucleotides read TGTGCCAGCAGTTCCTTAGCGGGATCCTACGAGCAGTACTTC. Its translation: CASSSLAGSYEQYF.